One T cell receptor beta chain is described in this entry. The data originate from a study of OX40 agonist ivuxolimab in advanced cancers. Study context: Around 40% of patients had received prior checkpoint inhibitor therapy.

Enrollment shut out patients with autoimmune disease history or systemic immunosuppression. Here immunoSEQ multiplex PCR was the method, and the copy in TCRdb shows in-frame clones only, minus some. The sample yields almost 90,000 clones, roughly 88% seen once. The CDR3 has 12 residues. Between the trimmed V and J ends, which lost 5 bases and 7 bases, there was a span of 14 bases. In germline, CDR1 is GTSNPN, CDR2 SVGIG (reference sequence). The V call is TRBV30, the J call TRBJ1-1; D remains ambiguous. The sequence was obtained from an adult with an advanced solid tumor such as melanoma, head and neck, liver or kidney cancer. Sequencing used CD4+ or CD8+ T cells sorted from blood, obtained in a trial of the OX40 agonist ivuxolimab. The CDR3 here is CAWCRFRFEAFF. CDR3 in DNA: TGTGCCTGGTGCCGGTTCCGGTTTGAAGCTTTCTTT.